One and the same sample provided the 8 T cell receptor beta chains below, sequenced in a study of blood T cell repertoires in COVID-19. Sequencing used immunoSEQ multiplex PCR; TCRdb keeps in-frame clones, though not all of them. The sample has about 55,000 clones; about 91% are singletons. Sequencing was carried out using peripheral blood. These receptors were taken from a man aged 35 to 55 with COVID-19, enrolled during active disease.

The rearrangement links TRBV5-1 to TRBJ2-1; D possibly corresponds to TRBD1 (6 bases). The CDR3 runs 14 residues. CDR1 SGHRS and CDR2 YFSETQ come from the germline V gene. Between the trimmed V and J ends, which lost 0 bases and 3 bases, there was a span of 7 bases. The CDR3 protein is CASSLATGYNEQFF. CDR3 in DNA: TGCGCCAGCAGCTTGGCGACAGGCTACAATGAGCAGTTCTTC.

The V and J genes are TRBV14 and TRBJ2-3; 8 positions match TRBD2. This CDR3 has 18 residues. In germline, CDR1 is SGHDN, CDR2 FVKESK. Trimming removed 4 bases from V and 3 bases from J; junction bases left unmatched: 15. The DNA for the CDR3 is TGTGCCAGCAGCCCCCTAGCGGGTCCTCCCCGGGATACAGATACGCAGTATTTT. Amino acids: CASSPLAGPPRDTDTQYF.

This chain connects TRBV4-2 to TRBJ2-5; 12 nucleotides align to TRBD2. Trimming removed 1 base from V and 3 bases from J; junction bases left unmatched: 0. Per germline, CDR1 LGHNA and CDR2 YNFKEQ. This CDR3 comprises 15 residues. CDR3 coding DNA: TGTGCCAGCAGCCAAGGACTAGCGGGAGAAGAGACCCAGTACTTC. Its translation: CASSQGLAGEETQYF.

This chain links TRBV19 with TRBJ2-2, with 11 positions matching TRBD2. The V gene end was trimmed by 2 bases and the J gene end by 2 bases; junction bases not matched to a gene: 7. There are 18 residues in the CDR3. From germline, CDR1 is LNHDA and CDR2 SQIVND (reference sequence). The CDR3 DNA reads as TGTGCCAGTAGTATAAATAGCGGGGGGGCCTCTAACACCGGGGAGCTGTTTTTT. Translated, it gives CASSINSGGASNTGELFF.

The chain combines TRBV2 with TRBJ2-5; 8 positions agree with TRBD2. The CDR3 loop spans 16 amino acids. The germline V gene encodes CDR1 SNHLY and CDR2 FYNNEI. The trim removed 7 bases at V and 2 bases at J, leaving 12 bases unmatched. The CDR3 protein is CASTERGPITQETQYF. CDR3 DNA sequence: TGTGCCAGCACCGAGCGGGGGCCTATTACACAAGAGACCCAGTACTTC.

This clone came up a few times. The chain combines TRBV19 with TRBJ2-7; TRBD1 aligns across 8 bases. Trimming took 5 bases from V and 6 from J; bases not matched to a gene: 9. The germline CDR1 and CDR2 sequences are LNHDA and SQIVND (reference sequence). CDR3 size: 14 residues. CDR3 in amino acids: CASSVTGTGAEQYF. The CDR3 DNA reads TGTGCCAGTAGTGTGACCGGGACAGGAGCCGAGCAGTACTTC. Supplemented by reference TRBV19 and TRBJ2-7, the full variable domain reads DGGITQSPKYLFRKEGQNVTLSCEQNLNHDAMYWYRQDPGQGLRLIYYSQIVNDFQKGDIAEGYSVSREKKESFPLTVTSAQKNPTAFYLCASSVTGTGAEQYFGPGTRLTVT.

The chain joins TRBV5-1 to TRBJ2-1, with 13 bases that match TRBD2. V lost 0 bases and J lost 9; bases outside the gene matches: 12. Germline CDR1 SGHRS, CDR2 YFSETQ. The CDR3 sequence is 18 residues long. CDR3 sequence reads: CASSLDSPGLAGSGEQFF. As DNA, the CDR3 is TGCGCCAGCAGCTTGGACAGCCCGGGACTAGCGGGATCGGGTGAGCAGTTCTTC.

This chain uses TRBV7-8 with TRBJ2-7, with 8 bases lining up with TRBD2. CDR3 size: 14 residues. The germline gives CDR1 SGHVS, CDR2 FQNEAQ. V was clipped by 5 bases and J by 0 bases; unmatched bases: 3. CDR3 sequence reads: CASSPTSDSYEQYF. The CDR3 nucleotides are TGTGCCAGCAGCCCGACTAGCGACTCCTACGAGCAGTACTTC.